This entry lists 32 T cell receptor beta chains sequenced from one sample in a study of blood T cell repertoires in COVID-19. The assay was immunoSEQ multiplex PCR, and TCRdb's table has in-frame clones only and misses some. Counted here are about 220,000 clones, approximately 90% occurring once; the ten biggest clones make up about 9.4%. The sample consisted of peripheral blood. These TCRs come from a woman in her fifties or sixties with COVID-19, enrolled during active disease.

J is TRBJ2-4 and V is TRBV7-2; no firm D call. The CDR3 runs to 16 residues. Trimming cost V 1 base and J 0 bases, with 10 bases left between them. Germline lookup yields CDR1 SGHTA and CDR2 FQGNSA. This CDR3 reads CASSLGSDLAKNIQYF. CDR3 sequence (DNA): TGTGCCAGCAGCTTAGGGAGCGACCTAGCCAAAAACATTCAGTACTTC.

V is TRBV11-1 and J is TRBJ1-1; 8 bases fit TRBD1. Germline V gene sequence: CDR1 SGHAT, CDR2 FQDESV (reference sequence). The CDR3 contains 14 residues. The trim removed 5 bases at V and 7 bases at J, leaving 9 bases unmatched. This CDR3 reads CASSPGQGGGEAFF. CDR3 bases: TGTGCCAGCAGCCCTGGACAGGGTGGAGGTGAAGCTTTCTTT.

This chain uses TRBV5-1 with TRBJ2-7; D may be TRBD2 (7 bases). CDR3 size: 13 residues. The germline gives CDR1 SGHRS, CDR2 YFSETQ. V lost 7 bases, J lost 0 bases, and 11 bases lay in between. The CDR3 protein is CASGGDNSYEQYF. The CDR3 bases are TGCGCCAGCGGGGGGGACAACTCCTACGAGCAGTACTTC.

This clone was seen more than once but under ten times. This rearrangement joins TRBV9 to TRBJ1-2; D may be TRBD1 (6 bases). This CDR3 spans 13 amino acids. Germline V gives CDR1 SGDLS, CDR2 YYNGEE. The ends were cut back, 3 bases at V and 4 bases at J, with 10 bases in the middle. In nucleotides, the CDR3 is TGTGCCAGCAGCGACAGGGCTACCTATGGCTACACCTTC. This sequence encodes CASSDRATYGYTF.

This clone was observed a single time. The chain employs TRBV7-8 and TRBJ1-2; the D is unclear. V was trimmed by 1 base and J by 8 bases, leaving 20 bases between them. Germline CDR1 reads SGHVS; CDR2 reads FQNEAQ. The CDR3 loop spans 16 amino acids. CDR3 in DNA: TGTGCCAGCAGCTTAGTGAGGGTCCCGTTACCGGGCGGCTACACCTTC. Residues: CASSLVRVPLPGGYTF.

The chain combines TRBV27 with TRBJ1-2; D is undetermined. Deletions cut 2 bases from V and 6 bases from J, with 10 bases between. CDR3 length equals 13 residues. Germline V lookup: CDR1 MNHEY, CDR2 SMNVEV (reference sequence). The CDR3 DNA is TGTGCCAGCAGTTTACAGCGAGGGAATGGCTACACCTTC. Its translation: CASSLQRGNGYTF.

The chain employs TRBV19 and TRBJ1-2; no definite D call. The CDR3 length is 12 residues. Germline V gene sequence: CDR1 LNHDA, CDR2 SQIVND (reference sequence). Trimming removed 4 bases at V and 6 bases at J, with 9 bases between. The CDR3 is CASSRTGNGYTF. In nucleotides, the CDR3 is TGTGCCAGTAGTAGAACGGGTAATGGCTACACCTTC.

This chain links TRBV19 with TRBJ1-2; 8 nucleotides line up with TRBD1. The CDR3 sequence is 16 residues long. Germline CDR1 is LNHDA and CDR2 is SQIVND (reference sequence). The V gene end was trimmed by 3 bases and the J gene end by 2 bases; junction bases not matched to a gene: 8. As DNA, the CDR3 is TGTGCCAGTAGTATGCTAGGACAGGGAAAAAACTATGGCTACACCTTC. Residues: CASSMLGQGKNYGYTF.

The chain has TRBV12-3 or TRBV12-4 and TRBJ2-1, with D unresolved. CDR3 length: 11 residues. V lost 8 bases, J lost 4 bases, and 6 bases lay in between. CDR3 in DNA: TGTGCCAGCTCGGGTTACAATGAGCAGTTCTTC. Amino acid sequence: CASSGYNEQFF.

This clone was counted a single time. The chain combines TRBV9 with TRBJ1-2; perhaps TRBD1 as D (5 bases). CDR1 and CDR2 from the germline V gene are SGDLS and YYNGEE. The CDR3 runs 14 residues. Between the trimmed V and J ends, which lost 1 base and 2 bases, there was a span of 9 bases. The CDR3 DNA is TGTGCCAGCAGCGTACAGGGCGGCAACTATGGCTACACCTTC. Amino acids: CASSVQGGNYGYTF. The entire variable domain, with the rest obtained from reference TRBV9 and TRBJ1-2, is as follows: DSGVTQTPKHLITATGQRVTLRCSPRSGDLSVYWYQQSLDQGLQFLIQYYNGEERAKGNILERFSAQQFPDLHSELNLSSLELGDSALYFCASSVQGGNYGYTFGSGTRLTVV.

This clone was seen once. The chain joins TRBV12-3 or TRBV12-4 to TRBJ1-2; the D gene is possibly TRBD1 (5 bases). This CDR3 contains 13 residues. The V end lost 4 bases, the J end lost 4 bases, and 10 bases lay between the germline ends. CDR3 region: CASSYRRGYGYTF. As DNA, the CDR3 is TGTGCCAGCAGTTACAGAAGGGGCTATGGCTACACCTTC.

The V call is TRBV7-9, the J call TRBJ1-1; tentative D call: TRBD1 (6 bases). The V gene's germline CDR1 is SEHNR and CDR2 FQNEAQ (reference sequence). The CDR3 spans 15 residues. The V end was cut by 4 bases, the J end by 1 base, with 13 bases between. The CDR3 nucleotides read TGTGCCAGCAGCTCCGGTCGGACAGAGAACACTGAAGCTTTCTTT. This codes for CASSSGRTENTEAFF. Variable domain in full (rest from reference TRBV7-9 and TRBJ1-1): DTGVSQNPRHKITKRGQNVTFRCDPISEHNRLYWYRQTLGQGPEFLTYFQNEAQLEKSRLLSDRFSAERPKGSFSTLEIQRTEQGDSAMYLCASSSGRTENTEAFFGQGTRLTVV.

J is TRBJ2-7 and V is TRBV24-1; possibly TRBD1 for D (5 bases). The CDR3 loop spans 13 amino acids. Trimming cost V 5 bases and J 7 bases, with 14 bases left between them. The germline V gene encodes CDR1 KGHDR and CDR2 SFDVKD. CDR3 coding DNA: TGTGCCACCAGTGGGCGGCAGGGTTGGGAGCAGTACTTC. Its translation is CATSGRQGWEQYF.

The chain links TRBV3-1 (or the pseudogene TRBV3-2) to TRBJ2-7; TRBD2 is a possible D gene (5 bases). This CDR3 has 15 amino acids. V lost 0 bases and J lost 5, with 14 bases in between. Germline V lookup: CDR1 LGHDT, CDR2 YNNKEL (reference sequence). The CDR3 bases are TGTGCCAGCAGCCAAGATGGGAGAGGTTTCGACGAGCAGTACTTC. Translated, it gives CASSQDGRGFDEQYF.

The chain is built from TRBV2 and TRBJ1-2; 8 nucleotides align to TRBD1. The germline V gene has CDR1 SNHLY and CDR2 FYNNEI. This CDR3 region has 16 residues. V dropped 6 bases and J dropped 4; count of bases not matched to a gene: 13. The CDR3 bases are TGTGCCAGCAGCCCCTCGGCAGGGGGCAACAGCTATGGCTACACCTTC. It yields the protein CASSPSAGGNSYGYTF.

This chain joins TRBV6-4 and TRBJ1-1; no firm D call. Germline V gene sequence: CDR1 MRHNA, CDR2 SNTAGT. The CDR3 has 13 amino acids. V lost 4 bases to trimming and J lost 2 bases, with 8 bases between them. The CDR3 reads CASSVGTNTEAFF. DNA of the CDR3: TGTGCCAGCAGTGTTGGTACTAACACTGAAGCTTTCTTT.

This CDR3 is CASSGGTGVSNTGELFF. The CDR3 nucleotides are TGTGCCAGCAGCGGAGGGACAGGGGTATCGAACACCGGGGAGCTGTTTTTT. The rearrangement uses TRBV7-6 and TRBJ2-2, with 10 bases identical to TRBD1. Germline V gene sequence: CDR1 SGHVS, CDR2 FNYEAQ. The ends lost 5 bases at V and 0 bases at J; junction bases unmatched: 6. CDR3 length: 17 residues. Supplemented by reference TRBV7-6 and TRBJ2-2, the full variable domain reads GAGVSQSPRYKVTKRGQDVALRCDPISGHVSLYWYRQALGQGPEFLTYFNYEAQQDKSGLPNDRFSAERPEGSISTLTIQRTEQRDSAMYRCASSGGTGVSNTGELFFGEGSRLTVL.

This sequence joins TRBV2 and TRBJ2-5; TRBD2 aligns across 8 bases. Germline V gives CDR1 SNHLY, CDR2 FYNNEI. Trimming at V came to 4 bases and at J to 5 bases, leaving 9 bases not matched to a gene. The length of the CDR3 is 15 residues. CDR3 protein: CASSAGTSRMETQYF. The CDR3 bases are TGTGCCAGCAGTGCCGGGACTAGTCGAATGGAGACCCAGTACTTC.

CDR3 nucleotide sequence: TGTGCCAGCACTCTTCGGGCTAGCCGGGGAGGGGAGACCCAGTACTTC. Amino acid sequence: CASTLRASRGGETQYF. This sequence joins TRBV5-5 and TRBJ2-5, with 7 bases identical to TRBD2. Unmatched junction bases numbered 16, after V lost 6 bases and J lost 5 bases. The V gene's germline CDR1 is SGHKS and CDR2 YYEKEE (reference sequence). The length of the CDR3 is 16 residues.

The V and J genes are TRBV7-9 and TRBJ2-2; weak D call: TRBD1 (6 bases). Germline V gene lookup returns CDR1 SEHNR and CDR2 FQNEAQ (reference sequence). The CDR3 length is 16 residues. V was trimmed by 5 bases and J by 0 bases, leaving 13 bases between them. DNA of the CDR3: TGTGCCAGCAGCCGCCCGACAGGTCCGAACACCGGGGAGCTGTTTTTT. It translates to CASSRPTGPNTGELFF.

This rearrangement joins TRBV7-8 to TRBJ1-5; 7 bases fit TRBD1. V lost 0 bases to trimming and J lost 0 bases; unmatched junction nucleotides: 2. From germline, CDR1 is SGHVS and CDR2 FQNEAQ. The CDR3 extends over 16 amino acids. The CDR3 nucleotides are TGTGCCAGCAGCTTAGCGGGACAGTTTAGCAATCAGCCCCAGCATTTT. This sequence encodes CASSLAGQFSNQPQHF.

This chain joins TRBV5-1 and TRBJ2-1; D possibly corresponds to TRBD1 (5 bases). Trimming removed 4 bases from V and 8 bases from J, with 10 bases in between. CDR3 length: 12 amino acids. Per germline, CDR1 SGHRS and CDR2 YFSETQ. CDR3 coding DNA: TGCGCCAGCAGCACCGGACAACATGAGCAGTTCTTC. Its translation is CASSTGQHEQFF.

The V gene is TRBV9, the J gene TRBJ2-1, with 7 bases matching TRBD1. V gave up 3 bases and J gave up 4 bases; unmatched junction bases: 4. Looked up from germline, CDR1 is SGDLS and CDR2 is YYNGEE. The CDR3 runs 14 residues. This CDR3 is CASSARTGYNEQFF. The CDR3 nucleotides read TGTGCCAGCAGCGCTCGGACAGGTTACAATGAGCAGTTCTTC. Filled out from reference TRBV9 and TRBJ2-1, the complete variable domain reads DSGVTQTPKHLITATGQRVTLRCSPRSGDLSVYWYQQSLDQGLQFLIQYYNGEERAKGNILERFSAQQFPDLHSELNLSSLELGDSALYFCASSARTGYNEQFFGPGTRLTVL.

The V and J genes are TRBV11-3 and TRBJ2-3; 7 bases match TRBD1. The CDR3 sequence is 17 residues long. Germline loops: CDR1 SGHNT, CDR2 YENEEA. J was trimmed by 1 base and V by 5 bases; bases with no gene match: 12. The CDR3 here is CASSERQGAIGTDTQYF. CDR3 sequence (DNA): TGTGCCAGCAGCGAGCGACAGGGAGCGATCGGCACAGATACGCAGTATTTT. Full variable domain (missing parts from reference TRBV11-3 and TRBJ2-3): EAGVVQSPRYKIIEKKQPVAFWCNPISGHNTLYWYLQNLGQGPELLIRYENEEAVDDSQLPKDRFSAERLKGVDSTLKIQPAELGDSAVYLCASSERQGAIGTDTQYFGPGTRLTVL.

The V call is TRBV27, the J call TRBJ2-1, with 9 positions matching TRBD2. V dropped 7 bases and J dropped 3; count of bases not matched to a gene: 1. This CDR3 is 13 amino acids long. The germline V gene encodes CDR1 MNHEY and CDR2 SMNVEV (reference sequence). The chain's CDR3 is CASTAGGYNEQFF. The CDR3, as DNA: TGTGCCAGCACAGCGGGGGGCTACAATGAGCAGTTCTTC.

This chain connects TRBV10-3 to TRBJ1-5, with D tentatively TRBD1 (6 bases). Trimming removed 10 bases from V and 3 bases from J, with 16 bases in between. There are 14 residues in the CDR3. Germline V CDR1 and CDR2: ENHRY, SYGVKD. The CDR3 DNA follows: TGTGCCACCAGCCCCCGGGACACCAATCAGCCCCAGCATTTT. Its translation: CATSPRDTNQPQHF.

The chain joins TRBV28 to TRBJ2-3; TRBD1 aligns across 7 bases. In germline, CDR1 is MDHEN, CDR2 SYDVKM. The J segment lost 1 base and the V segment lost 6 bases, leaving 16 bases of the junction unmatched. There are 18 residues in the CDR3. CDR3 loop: CASRRGRAQELRTDTQYF. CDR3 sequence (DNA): TGTGCCAGCAGGAGGGGGCGGGCACAGGAACTTCGCACAGATACGCAGTATTTT.

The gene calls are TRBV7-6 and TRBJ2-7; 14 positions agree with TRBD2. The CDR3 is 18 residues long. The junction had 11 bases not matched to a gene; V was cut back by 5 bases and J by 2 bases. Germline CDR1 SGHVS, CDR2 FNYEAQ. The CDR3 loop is CASSLQTSGGANAYEQYF. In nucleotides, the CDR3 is TGTGCCAGCAGCCTCCAGACTAGCGGGGGGGCCAACGCCTACGAGCAGTACTTC. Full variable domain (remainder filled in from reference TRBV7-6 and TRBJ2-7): GAGVSQSPRYKVTKRGQDVALRCDPISGHVSLYWYRQALGQGPEFLTYFNYEAQQDKSGLPNDRFSAERPEGSISTLTIQRTEQRDSAMYRCASSLQTSGGANAYEQYFGPGTRLTVT.

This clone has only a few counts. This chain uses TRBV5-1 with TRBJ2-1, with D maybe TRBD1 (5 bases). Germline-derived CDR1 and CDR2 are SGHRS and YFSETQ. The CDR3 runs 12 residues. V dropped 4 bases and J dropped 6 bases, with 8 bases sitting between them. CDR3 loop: CASSRRVNEQFF. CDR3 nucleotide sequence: TGCGCCAGCAGCCGCAGGGTCAATGAGCAGTTCTTC.

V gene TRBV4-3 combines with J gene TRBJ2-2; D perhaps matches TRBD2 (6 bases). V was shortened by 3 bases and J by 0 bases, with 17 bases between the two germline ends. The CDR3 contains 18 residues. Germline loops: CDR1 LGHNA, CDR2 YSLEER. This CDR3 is CASSQGLPGLSNTGELFF. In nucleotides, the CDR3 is TGCGCCAGCAGCCAGGGACTCCCGGGACTCTCGAACACCGGGGAGCTGTTTTTT.

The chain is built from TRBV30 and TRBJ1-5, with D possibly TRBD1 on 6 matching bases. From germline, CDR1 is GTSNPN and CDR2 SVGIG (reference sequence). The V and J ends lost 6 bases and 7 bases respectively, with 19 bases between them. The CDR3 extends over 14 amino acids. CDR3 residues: CACQAGRGDQPQHF. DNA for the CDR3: TGTGCCTGCCAAGCCGGCAGGGGCGACCAGCCCCAGCATTTT.

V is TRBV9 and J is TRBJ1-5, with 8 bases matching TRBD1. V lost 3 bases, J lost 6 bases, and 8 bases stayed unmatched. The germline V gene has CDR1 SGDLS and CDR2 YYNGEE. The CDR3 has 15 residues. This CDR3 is CASSAAGGAGQPQHF. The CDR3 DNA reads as TGTGCCAGCAGCGCCGCAGGGGGCGCGGGTCAGCCCCAGCATTTT.